This passage covers 20 T cell receptor beta chains from one sample sequenced in a study of T cells after yellow fever vaccination. Using its own MiXCR run on the 5' RACE reads, TCRdb lists one record per CDR3 protein. The sample carries about 340,000 distinct CDR3 sequences, 8.7% recorded once. The starting material was PBMCs, obtained on the day of the first yellow fever vaccination. These receptors all stem from a young man who received the YFV17D yellow fever vaccine.

This chain's CDR3 is CASSLATRGFAAEAFF. DNA for the CDR3: TGTGCCAGCAGCTTAGCGACTCGGGGCTTCGCGGCTGAAGCTTTCTTT. The V and J genes are TRBV7-2 and TRBJ1-1; D is possibly TRBD1 (5 bases). The V end lost 0 bases, the J end lost 6 bases, and 17 bases lay between the germline ends. CDR3 length equals 16 residues. Looked up from germline, CDR1 is SGHTA and CDR2 is FQGNSA.

The rearrangement joins TRBV5-1 to TRBJ1-4; D is unresolved. The V gene's germline CDR1 is SGHRS and CDR2 YFSETQ. The ends were cut back, 2 bases at V and 3 bases at J, with 8 bases in the middle. CDR3 length: 14 amino acids. CDR3 region: CASSLGVPNEKLFF. The CDR3, as DNA: TGCGCCAGCAGCTTAGGTGTCCCTAATGAAAAACTGTTTTTT.

This clonotype was found many times. The gene calls are TRBV28 and TRBJ2-3; weak D call: TRBD1 (6 bases). The ends were cut back, 5 bases at V and 0 bases at J, with 12 bases in the middle. The germline CDR1 and CDR2 sequences are MDHEN and SYDVKM. This CDR3 region has 15 residues. CDR3: CASSEDRASTDTQYF. The CDR3 DNA follows: TGTGCCAGCAGTGAGGACAGAGCTAGCACAGATACGCAGTATTTT.

This clonotype was detected a few times. V usage is TRBV5-6 and J usage is TRBJ2-7, with D unresolved. The germline CDR1 and CDR2 sequences are SGHDT and YYEEEE. The CDR3 covers 9 residues. Trimming stripped 4 bases from V and 12 bases from J, with 8 bases between. DNA of the CDR3: TGTGCCAGCAGCCCGGCAACGTACGTC. It codes for CASSPATYV.

This clonotype was recorded a few times. The J gene is TRBJ2-1, the V gene TRBV27; TRBD1 agrees at 8 bases. V shed 5 bases, J shed 9 bases, and the junction held 12 bases outside the gene matches. The CDR3 has 15 residues. The germline V gene encodes CDR1 MNHEY and CDR2 SMNVEV (reference sequence). CDR3 nucleotides: TGTGCCAGCAGTCCCGGGACAGGATTTGTCTCTGAGCAGTTCTTC. Protein: CASSPGTGFVSEQFF.

The chain couples TRBV25-1 to TRBJ1-4; D unresolved. CDR3 length: 14 amino acids. The germline CDR1 and CDR2 sequences are MGHDK and SYGVNS. V lost 4 bases and J lost 0, with 6 bases in between. The CDR3 nucleotides are TGTGCCAGCAGTGGCAGTGCAACTAATGAAAAACTGTTTTTT. This codes for CASSGSATNEKLFF.

About this clonotype itself: At one of its ends the junction is not consistent with the germline gene, which may arise from a read error. This rearrangement joins TRBV4-1 to TRBJ1-4; D uncertain. Looked up from germline, CDR1 is MGHRA and CDR2 is YSYEKL. The CDR3 is 14 amino acids. The CDR3 spells CTSSQERLEEKLFF. As DNA, the CDR3 is TGCACCAGCAGCCAAGAGAGGTTGGAGGAAAAACTGTTTTTT.

This clonotype was observed a handful of times. The rearrangement links TRBV29-1 to TRBJ2-3; no firm D call. The CDR3 is 13 amino acids. V lost 0 bases and J 1 base, leaving 5 bases between the germline ends. The germline CDR1 and CDR2 sequences are SQVTM and ANQGSEA. The CDR3 is CSVEDPGTDTQYF. The CDR3 DNA is TGCAGCGTTGAAGATCCAGGCACAGATACGCAGTATTTT.

The chain has TRBV4-3 and TRBJ1-2; maybe TRBD1 (5 bases). This CDR3 comprises 15 residues. From germline, CDR1 is LGHNA and CDR2 YSLEER. V lost 0 bases and J 5 bases, leaving 13 bases between the germline ends. The CDR3 nucleotides are TGCGCCAGCAGCCAAGAGGGGCAGGGCGGATATGGCTACACCTTC. It codes for CASSQEGQGGYGYTF.

This clonotype was observed a handful of times. This chain uses TRBV10-3 with TRBJ2-2, with 9 nucleotides matching TRBD1. Germline V lookup: CDR1 ENHRY, CDR2 SYGVKD. Trimming removed 2 bases from V and 6 bases from J; junction bases left unmatched: 16. CDR3 length: 19 amino acids. CDR3 sequence reads: CAISEGRQGGTGKAGELFF. CDR3 bases: TGTGCCATCAGTGAGGGGCGACAGGGGGGAACGGGGAAAGCCGGGGAGCTGTTTTTT.

This clonotype was detected a few times. CDR3 in amino acids: CAISERYTSYEQYF. The CDR3 DNA sequence: TGTGCCATCAGTGAGAGGTATACCTCCTACGAGCAGTACTTC. V usage is TRBV10-3 and J usage is TRBJ2-7, with no clear D. The germline CDR1 and CDR2 sequences are ENHRY and SYGVKD. Trimming cost V 2 bases and J 0 bases, with 8 bases left between them. The length of the CDR3 is 14 residues.

The chain recombines TRBV4-2 with TRBJ1-4; D is undetermined. The CDR3 consists of 16 residues. The ends were cut back, 0 bases at V and 1 base at J, with 9 bases in the middle. Germline V gene sequence: CDR1 LGHNA, CDR2 YNFKEQ. The CDR3 DNA follows: TGTGCCAGCAGCCAAGATCACATCGGAACTAATGAAAAACTGTTTTTT. It specifies CASSQDHIGTNEKLFF.

In its sample, this clonotype was seen once. This chain links TRBV6-2 or TRBV6-3 with TRBJ1-1; no clear D. CDR1 and CDR2 (germline): MNHEY, SVGEGT. V lost 6 bases to trimming and J lost 0 bases, with 14 bases between them. This CDR3 has 15 amino acids. The CDR3 reads CASRPHSGLNTEAFF. The CDR3 DNA reads as TGTGCCAGCAGACCCCACTCCGGCTTGAACACTGAAGCTTTCTTT.

In its sample, this clonotype was seen a few times. This chain uses TRBV7-9 with TRBJ2-3; D ambiguous. Trimming stripped 1 base from V and 11 bases from J, with 16 bases between. The CDR3 runs 14 residues. Germline CDR1 and CDR2: SEHNR and FQNEAQ (reference sequence). The CDR3 here is CASSLGSTPKVQYF. The CDR3 DNA sequence: TGTGCCAGCAGCTTAGGATCCACGCCGAAGGTGCAGTATTTT.

The rearrangement uses TRBV6-2 or TRBV6-3 and TRBJ1-1; unclear D gene. Trimming took off 8 bases at V and 1 base at J, with 11 bases between the two ends. This CDR3 region has 13 residues. CDR1 is MNHEY, CDR2 SVGEGT, per germline. The DNA for the CDR3 is TGTGCCAGCGGAAGTGGTGGGAACACTGAAGCTTTCTTT. Amino acids: CASGSGGNTEAFF.

The chain recombines TRBV4-1 with TRBJ2-5; no definite D call. In germline, CDR1 is MGHRA, CDR2 YSYEKL. V was cut by 4 bases and J by 0 bases, with 9 bases left in between. The CDR3 loop spans 14 amino acids. Here the CDR3 reads CASSRSGYQETQYF. CDR3 sequence (DNA): TGCGCCAGCAGCCGTTCGGGTTACCAAGAGACCCAGTACTTC.

This clonotype occurred a few times. The chain combines TRBV15 with TRBJ2-1, with TRBD2 identical over 11 bases. Germline V CDR1 and CDR2: LNHNV, YYDKDF (reference sequence). With V trimmed by 4 bases and J by 2 bases, 7 bases remained unmatched. This CDR3 is built from 17 residues. The DNA for the CDR3 is TGTGCCACCAGCAAAGGACCGACTAGCGGGGCCTACAATGAGCAGTTCTTC. This sequence encodes CATSKGPTSGAYNEQFF.

In its sample, this clonotype was seen a few times. The rearrangement links TRBV6-2 or TRBV6-3 to TRBJ2-2; the D gene is possibly TRBD1 (5 bases). Germline CDR1 reads MNHEY; CDR2 reads SVGEGT. The CDR3 spans 15 residues. Trimming removed 3 bases from V and 3 bases from J, with 11 bases in between. The CDR3 reads CASSYRQGYTGELFF. The DNA for the CDR3 is TGTGCCAGCAGTTATAGGCAGGGTTACACCGGGGAGCTGTTTTTT.

The table lists this clonotype with many counts. This chain links TRBV9 with TRBJ2-5, with a weak D call TRBD2 (6 bases). CDR3 length equals 14 residues. The germline V gene encodes CDR1 SGDLS and CDR2 YYNGEE. Trimming took off 4 bases at V and 1 base at J, with 11 bases between the two ends. The CDR3 region has the DNA TGTGCCAGCAGCAACCGGGACTCCCAAGAGACCCAGTACTTC. It specifies CASSNRDSQETQYF.

This clonotype came up a few times. The chain carries TRBV7-6 and TRBJ2-3; 8 bases are a match to TRBD2. Per germline, CDR1 SGHVS and CDR2 FNYEAQ. V shed 5 bases and J 2 bases; nucleotides not matched to a gene: 6. The CDR3 length is 15 residues. The CDR3 DNA is TGTGCCAGCAGCCCGCTTGGACTAGCCACAGATACGCAGTATTTT. Translation gives CASSPLGLATDTQYF.